One sample yielded the 29 T cell receptor beta chains listed below, sequenced in a study of T cell repertoires in cytomegalovirus infection. These receptors are not linked to any known antigen. In TCRdb, the reads were re-called with MiXCR into one record per CDR3 protein. The table includes some 700,000 distinct CDR3 sequences, 33% detected once. Material: cultured PBMCs, obtained from culture after CMV antigen stimulation. These TCRs come from a human donor in good health (CMV status not recorded). Some clones in this sample may be carry-over from other donors' samples.

The V gene is TRBV30, the J gene TRBJ1-5; possibly TRBD1 for D (6 bases). CDR1 is GTSNPN, CDR2 SVGIG, per germline (reference sequence). The CDR3 has 14 amino acids. The V end lost 5 bases, the J end lost 4 bases, and 15 bases lay between the germline ends. CDR3: CAWSAGTLNQPQHF. Written as DNA, the CDR3 is TGTGCCTGGTCTGCCGGGACATTGAATCAGCCCCAGCATTTT. Full variable domain (missing parts from reference TRBV30 and TRBJ1-5): SQTIHQWPATLVQPVGSPLSLECTVEGTSNPNLYWYRQAAGRGLQLLFYSVGIGQISSEVPQNLSASRPQDRQFILSSKKLLLSDSGFYLCAWSAGTLNQPQHFGDGTRLSIL.

The chain joins TRBV29-1 to TRBJ1-1; D is perhaps TRBD1 (5 bases). The CDR3 contains 14 residues. CDR1 and CDR2 from the germline V gene are SQVTM and ANQGSEA. V was trimmed by 4 bases and J by 2 bases, leaving 14 bases between them. The CDR3 DNA sequence: TGCAGCGTTGTACCAACAGGTGACAACACTGAAGCTTTCTTT. This codes for CSVVPTGDNTEAFF.

This clonotype occurred a few times. The CDR3 bases are TGTGCCAGCAAGTATGTTCCCGACATGGCTTCCTACGAGCAGTACTTC. Protein sequence: CASKYVPDMASYEQYF. The V and J genes are TRBV6-2 or TRBV6-3 and TRBJ2-7; D ambiguous. V was shortened by 7 bases and J by 1 base, with 20 bases between the two germline ends. From germline, CDR1 is MNHEY and CDR2 SVGEGT. CDR3 length equals 16 residues.

This clonotype was counted many times. The chain links TRBV7-2 to TRBJ2-1; TRBD1 aligns across 8 bases. Germline values: CDR1 SGHTA, CDR2 FQGNSA. The length of the CDR3 is 15 residues. V was clipped by 7 bases and J by 9 bases; unmatched bases: 14. CDR3 protein: CASTQRQGPFLEQFF. Here the CDR3 DNA reads TGTGCCAGCACCCAGCGACAGGGGCCTTTCCTTGAGCAGTTCTTC.

This sequence joins TRBV12-3 or TRBV12-4 and TRBJ2-1; D is perhaps TRBD2 (6 bases). V was cut by 2 bases and J by 7 bases, with 12 bases left in between. The CDR3 contains 14 residues. CDR3 bases: TGTGCCAGCAGTTTAAAAGGAGGGCCGAATGAGCAGTTCTTC. Amino acid sequence: CASSLKGGPNEQFF.

This chain links TRBV29-1 with TRBJ2-1, with 8 bases matching TRBD2. This CDR3 spans 14 amino acids. V shed 5 bases and J 7 bases; nucleotides not matched to a gene: 10. Per the germline V gene, CDR1 is SQVTM and CDR2 is ANQGSEA. The CDR3 DNA sequence: TGCAGCGTTACCGGGACTAGTCGACCTAATGAGCAGTTCTTC. Its translation is CSVTGTSRPNEQFF.

This chain links TRBV5-5 with TRBJ2-1; D remains unclear. Deletions cut 4 bases from V and 5 bases from J, with 19 bases between. The CDR3 has 16 amino acids. Germline loops: CDR1 SGHKS, CDR2 YYEKEE (reference sequence). Here the CDR3 reads CASSRFPPQWDNEQFF. CDR3 coding DNA: TGTGCCAGCAGCCGCTTTCCACCCCAATGGGACAATGAGCAGTTCTTC.

This clonotype appeared a few times. The rearrangement uses TRBV4-2 and TRBJ2-2, with D possibly matching TRBD2 (6 bases). V was trimmed by 1 base and J by 1 base, leaving 7 bases between them. The CDR3 runs 15 residues. Germline V gives CDR1 LGHNA, CDR2 YNFKEQ. The CDR3 sequence: CASSQAGGNTGELFF. The CDR3 region has the DNA TGTGCCAGCAGCCAAGCCGGGGGGAACACCGGGGAGCTGTTTTTT.

This chain links TRBV4-3 with TRBJ2-6; D gene ambiguous. The CDR3 is 15 residues long. Germline values: CDR1 LGHNA, CDR2 YSLEER. The V gene lost 4 bases and the J gene lost 3 bases, with 10 bases spanning the gap. The CDR3 DNA reads as TGCGCCAGCAGCCTGGCGTGGAGTGGGGCCAACGTCCTGACTTTC. It encodes CASSLAWSGANVLTF.

The chain joins TRBV6-1 to TRBJ1-2; weak D call: TRBD1 (5 bases). CDR3 length equals 15 residues. V was shortened by 2 bases and J by 0 bases, with 10 bases between the two germline ends. CDR1 and CDR2 (germline): MNHNS, SASEGT. The CDR3 DNA reads as TGTGCCAGCAGTGAATCCGGGGGGGCTAACTATGGCTACACCTTC. Translating it yields CASSESGGANYGYTF.

Written as DNA, the CDR3 is TGCAGTGCTAGAGTCCGTCCAGATACGCAGTATTTT. Translated, it gives CSARVRPDTQYF. The gene calls are TRBV20-1 and TRBJ2-3; D gene unclear. Germline CDR1 is DFQATT and CDR2 is SNEGSKA (reference sequence). This CDR3 spans 12 amino acids. The V end was cut by 1 base, the J end by 4 bases, with 6 bases between.

In its sample, this clonotype was seen a few times. This chain uses TRBV6-1 with TRBJ1-4, with TRBD1 matching 7 bases. CDR3 size: 17 residues. V lost 7 bases, J lost 5 bases, and 16 bases stayed unmatched. Germline loops: CDR1 MNHNS, CDR2 SASEGT. CDR3: CASKTGTASHRNEKLFF. In DNA form, the CDR3 reads TGTGCCAGCAAGACTGGGACAGCATCCCACCGAAATGAAAAACTGTTTTTT.

Only a few counts were recorded for this clonotype. The rearrangement joins TRBV6-2 or TRBV6-3 to TRBJ2-7; 7 positions match TRBD1. The CDR3 is made up of 14 amino acids. V trimming: 2 bases; J trimming: 7 bases; junction bases outside the gene matches: 8. Germline-derived CDR1 and CDR2 are MNHEY and SVGEGT. The CDR3 is CASSYLPHRGEQYF. CDR3 nucleotides: TGTGCCAGCAGTTACCTACCACACAGGGGTGAGCAGTACTTC.

This rearrangement joins TRBV4-3 to TRBJ2-4; TRBD2 is a possible D gene (5 bases). The CDR3 covers 14 residues. Trimming left V 1 base short and J 6 bases short, with 10 bases between. Germline values: CDR1 LGHNA, CDR2 YSLEER. In nucleotides, the CDR3 is TGCGCCAGCAGCCAAGGTCGGGAAGGAAACATTCAGTACTTC. This encodes CASSQGREGNIQYF.

The chain carries TRBV6-1 and TRBJ2-5; D remains ambiguous. Germline V gene data show CDR1 as MNHNS and CDR2 as SASEGT. The ends were cut back, 3 bases at V and 4 bases at J, with 15 bases in the middle. The CDR3 spans 15 residues. The CDR3 sequence is CASSDPSFIGETQYF. The DNA for the CDR3 is TGTGCCAGCAGTGATCCCTCGTTTATTGGAGAGACCCAGTACTTC.

The J gene is TRBJ2-5, the V gene TRBV7-2; D is possibly TRBD1 (6 bases). In germline, CDR1 is SGHTA, CDR2 FQGNSA. This CDR3 spans 15 amino acids. Trimming stripped 1 base from V and 4 bases from J, with 13 bases between. The CDR3 DNA follows: TGTGCCAGCAGCTTAGTTGGGGGCCGGCCAGAGACCCAGTACTTC. This translates into CASSLVGGRPETQYF.

As for this clonotype: One junction end disagrees with the germline gene, perhaps due to a read error. V usage is TRBV12-3 or TRBV12-4 and J usage is TRBJ2-2; TRBD2 might be the D (5 bases). CDR3 length: 16 amino acids. The CDR3 protein is CASRLGGPWDTGELFF. The CDR3 coding sequence is TGTGCCAGCAGATTAGGCGGGCCCTGGGACACCGGGGAGCTGTTTTTT.

The V call is TRBV9, the J call TRBJ2-1, with 8 bases that match TRBD2. Per the germline V gene, CDR1 is SGDLS and CDR2 is YYNGEE. Trimming cost V 3 bases and J 0 bases; bases outside gene matches: 14. CDR3 length: 19 amino acids. CDR3 sequence reads: CASSGGGWRGALSYNEQFF. The CDR3 coding sequence is TGTGCCAGCAGCGGGGGGGGGTGGCGGGGGGCCCTCTCCTACAATGAGCAGTTCTTC. The variable domain in full, completed from reference TRBV9 and TRBJ2-1, reads DSGVTQTPKHLITATGQRVTLRCSPRSGDLSVYWYQQSLDQGLQFLIQYYNGEERAKGNILERFSAQQFPDLHSELNLSSLELGDSALYFCASSGGGWRGALSYNEQFFGPGTRLTVL.

The chain is built from TRBV20-1 and TRBJ2-7, with 16 positions matching TRBD2. V dropped 5 bases and J dropped 5; count of bases not matched to a gene: 9. This CDR3 is 16 amino acids long. Germline loops: CDR1 DFQATT, CDR2 SNEGSKA (reference sequence). Written as DNA, the CDR3 is TGCAGTGCTTGGGGACTAGCGGGAGGGAGGTCCCACGAGCAGTACTTC. This sequence encodes CSAWGLAGGRSHEQYF.

The rearrangement links TRBV12-5 to TRBJ1-1; D is unclear. Germline loops: CDR1 LGHNT, CDR2 FRNRAP. The CDR3 is 13 amino acids. The V end lost 0 bases, the J end lost 8 bases, and 10 bases lay between the germline ends. The CDR3 DNA follows: TGTGCTAGTGGTTTGGTAGGACCTCACGAAGCTTTCTTT. Protein: CASGLVGPHEAFF. Full variable domain (remainder filled in from reference TRBV12-5 and TRBJ1-1): DARVTQTPRHKVTEMGQEVTMRCQPILGHNTVFWYRQTMMQGLELLAYFRNRAPLDDSGMPKDRFSAEMPDATLATLKIQPSEPRDSAVYFCASGLVGPHEAFFGQGTRLTVV.

This clonotype has at least ten counts. The chain couples TRBV28 to TRBJ2-1, with D unresolved. The CDR3 is 13 residues long. Trimming took 1 base from V and 8 from J, leaving 9 bases between them. CDR1 MDHEN and CDR2 SYDVKM come from the germline V gene. The CDR3 is CASSLYGSDEQFF. Written as DNA, the CDR3 is TGTGCCAGCAGTTTATACGGAAGCGATGAGCAGTTCTTC.

This clonotype turned up a few times. Written as DNA, the CDR3 is TGTGCCAGCAGCTTAGGGTCGGTAGTGGATCCGCAGTATTTT. This gives the protein CASSLGSVVDPQYF. The chain couples TRBV7-6 to TRBJ2-3; D gene uncertain. Germline V lookup: CDR1 SGHVS, CDR2 FNYEAQ. V was clipped by 1 base and J by 10 bases, with 15 bases between them. CDR3 size: 14 residues.

This clonotype has a handful of counts. The chain combines TRBV12-3 or TRBV12-4 with TRBJ1-2; D is undetermined. V lost 1 base and J lost 4, with 10 bases in between. This CDR3 spans 14 amino acids. The CDR3 protein is CASSLDYRTYGYTF. The CDR3 DNA reads TGTGCCAGCAGTTTAGACTACAGAACCTATGGCTACACCTTC.

This clonotype was detected many times. The genes are TRBV7-2 and TRBJ2-2; 7 nucleotides align to TRBD2. This CDR3 has 16 residues. CDR1 is SGHTA and CDR2 is FQGNSA in the germline V gene. Losses at the gene ends were 0 bases for V and 5 bases for J; bases not matched to a gene: 6. The CDR3 DNA reads as TGTGCCAGCAGCTTAGCTGGACTAGTGATGACCGGGGAGCTGTTTTTT. Protein sequence: CASSLAGLVMTGELFF. Based on the CDR3 plus reference TRBV7-2 and TRBJ2-2, the full variable domain is GAGVSQSPSNKVTEKGKDVELRCDPISGHTALYWYRQSLGQGLEFLIYFQGNSAPDKSGLPSDRFSAERTGGSVSTLTIQRTQQEDSAVYLCASSLAGLVMTGELFFGEGSRLTVL.

The chain links TRBV12-3 or TRBV12-4 to TRBJ2-7; the match to TRBD1 covers 11 bases. The CDR3 covers 14 residues. J lost 5 bases, V lost 5 bases, and 5 bases had no gene match. The CDR3 sequence is CASSGTGGSHEQYF. The CDR3 DNA reads as TGTGCCAGCAGTGGGACAGGGGGTTCTCACGAGCAGTACTTC.

The J gene is TRBJ1-5, the V gene TRBV6-2 or TRBV6-3; TRBD1 matches at 9 bases. Germline assignment: CDR1 MNHEY and CDR2 SVGEGT. CDR3 length equals 15 residues. V trimming: 4 bases; J trimming: 4 bases; junction bases outside the gene matches: 5. The CDR3 nucleotides read TGTGCCAGCAGTTCCACGGGACAGGGTAATCAGCCCCAGCATTTT. The encoded protein is CASSSTGQGNQPQHF.

This chain connects TRBV11-2 to TRBJ1-1, with 8 nucleotides matching TRBD1. CDR1 is SGHAT and CDR2 is FQNNGV in the germline V gene. The length of the CDR3 is 14 residues. With 8 bases clipped from V and 5 bases from J, the junction kept 10 bases outside the gene matches. In DNA form, the CDR3 reads TGTGCCAGCTGTCCAGGGGGCCCAGCAACTGAAGCTTTCTTT. Protein: CASCPGGPATEAFF.

The chain recombines TRBV20-1 with TRBJ2-3; D is unclear. The CDR3 runs to 14 residues. The germline V gene encodes CDR1 DFQATT and CDR2 SNEGSKA (reference sequence). V lost 3 bases, J lost 2 bases, and 12 bases lay in between. CDR3 in DNA: TGCAGTGCTAGGAAGCCCGATTTCACAGATACGCAGTATTTT. As protein: CSARKPDFTDTQYF.

This clonotype was counted a single time. This sequence joins TRBV6-5 and TRBJ1-5; TRBD1 agrees at 10 bases. Trimming cost V 6 bases and J 7 bases; bases outside gene matches: 3. Looked up from germline, CDR1 is MNHEY and CDR2 is SVGAGI. This CDR3 spans 13 amino acids. The CDR3 protein is CASRQTGGQPQHF. CDR3 nucleotide sequence: TGTGCCAGCAGGCAGACAGGGGGCCAGCCCCAGCATTTT.